This T cell receptor beta chain was documented in a study of vaccination effects on CD4 cells after COVID-19. This clone occurred once. Its antigen is currently unknown. V lost 0 bases to trimming and J lost 0 bases, with 10 bases between them. The CDR3 covers 16 residues. Germline lookup yields CDR1 SGDLS and CDR2 YYNGEE. Pools of viral peptides were used by the ViraFEST assay to expand antigen-specific CD4+ T cells ahead of sequencing. An approximately ten-day culture period preceded the isolation of CD4+ T cells. None of the vaccinated had previously contracted SARS-CoV-2, and their nucleocapsid antibodies tested negative. Cultures of approximately 2.1 million PBMC per well contained around 11 IU/ml IL-2 plus 10 ug/ml peptides. Half the medium was swapped for IL-2 medium on days 3 and 7. Here immunoSEQ multiplex PCR was the method, and the copy in TCRdb shows in-frame clones only, minus some. The data contain 20,000 or so clones, about 74% of them singletons.

J is TRBJ1-3 and V is TRBV9; unclear D gene. The sequences come from CD4+ T cells from PBMCs cultured with HCoV-NL63 spike peptides, collected before COVID-19 vaccination. The sequence was collected from a human donor who received a COVID-19 vaccine. For the CDR3, the DNA is TGTGCCAGCAGCGTAGGGGTGTCACACTCTGGAAACACCATATATTTT. Translation gives CASSVGVSHSGNTIYF. Full variable domain (outside the CDR3, taken from reference TRBV9 and TRBJ1-3): DSGVTQTPKHLITATGQRVTLRCSPRSGDLSVYWYQQSLDQGLQFLIQYYNGEERAKGNILERFSAQQFPDLHSELNLSSLELGDSALYFCASSVGVSHSGNTIYFGEGSWLTVV.